Below, 23 T cell receptor beta chains from the same sample are listed, as sequenced in a study of OX40 agonist ivuxolimab in advanced cancers. Here immunoSEQ multiplex PCR was the method, and the copy in TCRdb shows in-frame clones only, minus some. The sample records about 40,000 clones, around 89% being singletons. The sample consisted of CD4+ or CD8+ T cells sorted from blood, taken in a trial of the OX40 agonist ivuxolimab. The receptor set was obtained from an adult with an advanced solid tumor such as melanoma, head and neck, liver or kidney cancer.

The V gene is TRBV6-6, the J gene TRBJ2-3; TRBD2 aligns across 7 bases. The CDR3 contains 15 residues. The junction had 11 bases not matched to a gene; V was cut back by 8 bases and J by 3 bases. The V gene's germline CDR1 is MNHNY and CDR2 SVGAGI (reference sequence). CDR3 loop: CASVETSILTDTQYF. Here the CDR3 DNA reads TGTGCCAGCGTAGAGACTAGCATTCTAACAGATACGCAGTATTTT.

The rearrangement uses TRBV30 and TRBJ1-1; D not certain. Between the trimmed V and J ends, which lost 4 bases and 4 bases, there was a span of 13 bases. CDR3 length equals 13 residues. Germline V gives CDR1 GTSNPN, CDR2 SVGIG (reference sequence). The CDR3 DNA sequence: TGTGCCTGGATCCATTCCCCAGGCACTGAAGCTTTCTTT. Amino acids: CAWIHSPGTEAFF.

The J gene is TRBJ2-5, the V gene TRBV10-1, with no clear D. The end of the DNA fits TRBJ2-7 better, so the J call may be wrong. The CDR3 length is 11 residues. CDR1 is WNHNN and CDR2 is SYGVQD in the germline V gene (reference sequence). The CDR3 loop is CASSEGYEQYF. CDR3 coding DNA: TGCGCCAGCAGTGAGGGGTACGAGCAGTACTTC.

The DNA of the CDR3 is TGTGCCAGCAGCTCCTCGACTGCTATCTCCTACGAGCAGTACTTC. Amino acids: CASSSSTAISYEQYF. The rearrangement uses TRBV7-9 and TRBJ2-7, with no clear D. Germline V CDR1 and CDR2: SEHNR, FQNEAQ (reference sequence). This CDR3 spans 15 amino acids. Trimming removed 4 bases at V and 0 bases at J, with 13 bases between.

This clone showed up just once. The rearrangement joins TRBV29-1 to TRBJ2-2; 10 bases align to TRBD1. This CDR3 has 14 amino acids. With 4 bases clipped from V and 7 bases from J, the junction kept 6 bases outside the gene matches. Germline V lookup: CDR1 SQVTM, CDR2 ANQGSEA. For the CDR3, the DNA is TGCAGCGTTGGAGGGACAGGGGCAGGCGGGGAGCTGTTTTTT. It codes for CSVGGTGAGGELFF.

The V gene is TRBV28, the J gene TRBJ2-3; D is unclear. The V end lost 5 bases, the J end lost 4 bases, and 25 bases lay between the germline ends. Germline CDR1 MDHEN, CDR2 SYDVKM. The CDR3 is 18 residues long. The DNA of the CDR3 is TGTGCCAGCAGTCCACCCCCCGCAATTAGGGCAACGCCAGATACGCAGTATTTT. The encoded protein is CASSPPPAIRATPDTQYF.

The chain carries TRBV10-3 and TRBJ2-1; TRBD2 matches at 7 bases. The CDR3 sequence is 16 residues long. Germline trimming cut 0 bases from V and 0 bases from J; bases unmatched to any gene: 2. Looked up from germline, CDR1 is ENHRY and CDR2 is SYGVKD. In DNA, the CDR3 is TGTGCCATCAGTGAGTCTGGCGGGGGCTCCTACAATGAGCAGTTCTTC. Amino acid sequence: CAISESGGGSYNEQFF.

J is TRBJ2-7 and V is TRBV13; 7 nucleotides match TRBD1. Germline-derived CDR1 and CDR2 are PRHDT and FYEKMQ (reference sequence). J lost 0 bases, V lost 3 bases, and 5 bases had no gene match. The CDR3 has 15 residues. The CDR3 DNA reads as TGTGCCAGCAGCTTCGGAAGGGACAGCTCCTACGAGCAGTACTTC. As protein: CASSFGRDSSYEQYF.

The V gene is TRBV9, the J gene TRBJ2-7; possible D gene TRBD1, 6 bases. V was cut by 0 bases and J by 4 bases, with 8 bases left in between. CDR3 length: 13 amino acids. Per germline, CDR1 SGDLS and CDR2 YYNGEE. As DNA, the CDR3 is TGTGCCAGCAGCGTAGGGGGACAATACGAGCAGTACTTC. This sequence encodes CASSVGGQYEQYF.

The chain joins TRBV27 to TRBJ1-1; D gene ambiguous. The CDR3 has 13 amino acids. V dropped 4 bases and J dropped 0 bases, with 6 bases sitting between them. In germline, CDR1 is MNHEY, CDR2 SMNVEV (reference sequence). CDR3 sequence reads: CASSWSMNTEAFF. CDR3 in DNA: TGTGCCAGCAGTTGGAGTATGAACACTGAAGCTTTCTTT.

The chain is built from TRBV7-2 and TRBJ2-1; D possibly corresponds to TRBD2 (5 bases). This CDR3 spans 17 amino acids. V lost 5 bases and J lost 0, with 17 bases in between. Germline loops: CDR1 SGHTA, CDR2 FQGNSA. CDR3: CASSHGLGGSSYNEQFF. For the CDR3, the DNA is TGTGCCAGCAGCCATGGGTTAGGTGGGAGCTCCTACAATGAGCAGTTCTTC.

V gene TRBV29-1 combines with J gene TRBJ2-1, with 7 bases aligning to TRBD1. J was trimmed by 1 base and V by 7 bases; bases with no gene match: 4. Germline V gene data show CDR1 as SQVTM and CDR2 as ANQGSEA. The CDR3 consists of 13 residues. CDR3 sequence: CSAKGASYNEQFF. CDR3 sequence (DNA): TGCAGCGCCAAGGGGGCTTCCTACAATGAGCAGTTCTTC.

This sequence joins TRBV7-8 and TRBJ1-1, with a tentative D call TRBD1 (5 bases). The germline CDR1 and CDR2 sequences are SGHVS and FQNEAQ. The CDR3 totals 16 residues. V was pared by 2 bases and J by 8 bases, with 21 bases between. CDR3 sequence reads: CASSLLVFWGEAEAFF. In DNA, the CDR3 is TGTGCCAGCAGCTTATTGGTGTTTTGGGGGGAGGCCGAAGCTTTCTTT.

The chain combines TRBV30 with TRBJ1-2; 7 nucleotides align to TRBD1. Germline V gene data show CDR1 as GTSNPN and CDR2 as SVGIG (reference sequence). The CDR3 is 13 amino acids. The ends lost 4 bases at V and 8 bases at J; junction bases unmatched: 10. CDR3 sequence: CAWTEGARWGYTF. In DNA, the CDR3 is TGTGCCTGGACGGAGGGGGCCCGGTGGGGCTACACCTTC.

This clone has only a few counts. The chain uses TRBV28 and TRBJ2-7; no reliable D call. The CDR3 extends over 12 amino acids. V was pared by 2 bases and J by 2 bases, with 4 bases between. The V gene's germline CDR1 is MDHEN and CDR2 SYDVKM. The CDR3, as DNA: TGTGCCAGCAGTTTAGTTGCCTACGAGCAGTACTTC. This codes for CASSLVAYEQYF.

The chain has TRBV6-1 and TRBJ2-3; TRBD2 agrees at 8 bases. Germline values: CDR1 MNHNS, CDR2 SASEGT. V was clipped by 2 bases and J by 3 bases; unmatched bases: 10. The CDR3 loop spans 17 amino acids. CDR3 DNA: TGTGCCAGCAGTGAATCGGGGGGGGGAAGCGGGACAGATACGCAGTATTTT. It translates to CASSESGGGSGTDTQYF.

This clone was counted once. V gene TRBV6-5 combines with J gene TRBJ1-2, with unresolved D. There are 16 residues in the CDR3. Germline V gene lookup returns CDR1 MNHEY and CDR2 SVGAGI. Between the trimmed V and J ends, which lost 0 bases and 0 bases, there was a span of 11 bases. The chain's CDR3 is CASSYSITKANYGYTF. DNA for the CDR3: TGTGCCAGCAGTTACTCGATAACCAAAGCTAACTATGGCTACACCTTC.

The chain employs TRBV28 and TRBJ2-7; weak D call: TRBD2 (6 bases). This CDR3 spans 12 amino acids. V was shortened by 2 bases and J by 10 bases, with 12 bases between the two germline ends. The germline CDR1 and CDR2 sequences are MDHEN and SYDVKM. The CDR3, as DNA: TGTGCCAGCAGTTTAAACCGACTAGATCAGTACTTC. Translation: CASSLNRLDQYF.

This clone was detected once. The gene calls are TRBV28 and TRBJ1-6, with D hard to call. Germline loops: CDR1 MDHEN, CDR2 SYDVKM. The CDR3 totals 15 residues. V lost 3 bases to trimming and J lost 7 bases, with 13 bases between them. The CDR3 DNA reads as TGTGCCAGCAGTTTCGAACCCGTAGAGAATTCACCCCTCCACTTT. It encodes CASSFEPVENSPLHF. Full variable domain (rest looked up from reference TRBV28 and TRBJ1-6): DVKVTQSSRYLVKRTGEKVFLECVQDMDHENMFWYRQDPGLGLRLIYFSYDVKMKEKGDIPEGYSVSREKKERFSLILESASTNQTSMYLCASSFEPVENSPLHFGNGTRLTVT.

This sequence joins TRBV7-8 and TRBJ1-5, with D unclear. The CDR3 has 16 residues. Trimming shortened V by 1 base and J by 0 bases, and 10 bases separated the two germline ends. Germline CDR1 and CDR2: SGHVS and FQNEAQ. CDR3 protein: CASSLGNKYSNQPQHF. DNA for the CDR3: TGTGCCAGCAGCTTAGGTAACAAGTATAGCAATCAGCCCCAGCATTTT.

V and J are TRBV4-1 and TRBJ2-1; 11 positions agree with TRBD2. CDR3 size: 17 residues. Trimming took 3 bases from V and 2 from J; bases not matched to a gene: 6. Germline CDR1 reads MGHRA; CDR2 reads YSYEKL. In DNA form, the CDR3 reads TGCGCCAGCAGCCAGCCCGCTAGCGGGAGGCCCTACAATGAGCAGTTCTTC. This encodes CASSQPASGRPYNEQFF.

The chain employs TRBV5-5 and TRBJ2-1; D gene unclear. Germline assignment: CDR1 SGHKS and CDR2 YYEKEE (reference sequence). The CDR3 length is 11 residues. V lost 4 bases and J 6 bases, leaving 5 bases between the germline ends. CDR3 in amino acids: CASSPANEQFF. CDR3 nucleotide sequence: TGTGCCAGCAGCCCAGCCAATGAGCAGTTCTTC. Full variable domain (missing parts from reference TRBV5-5 and TRBJ2-1): DAGVTQSPTHLIKTRGQQVTLRCSPISGHKSVSWYQQVLGQGPQFIFQYYEKEERGRGNFPDRFSARQFPNYSSELNVNALLLGDSALYLCASSPANEQFFGPGTRLTVL.

As for this clone: One end of the junction is discordant with germline, which a read error may explain. V usage is TRBV7-7 and J usage is TRBJ2-2; 9 positions agree with TRBD1. Germline CDR1 is SSHAT and CDR2 is FNYEAQ (reference sequence). The CDR3 covers 17 residues. CDR3 amino acids: CASSFSRQGANTGELFF. The CDR3 DNA follows: TGTGCTAGCAGCTTTTCCCGACAGGGGGCGAACACCGGGGAGCTGTTTTTT.